Following are 13 T cell receptor beta chains from one sample sequenced in a study of molecular identifiers for immune sequencing clone quantification. TCRdb reanalysed the PCR reads using MiXCR and keeps one entry per CDR3 protein. The sample has about 640,000 distinct CDR3 sequences; 15% to 20% are singletons. Sequencing was done on a sample of naive CD8+ T cells from blood, with Jurkat cell RNA spiked in. Regarding subset: FACS-sorted CD8+CD4-CCR7+CD45RA+ naive T cells. The receptors were gathered from a human donor in good health. Some libraries in this study had Jurkat cell RNA spiked in.

Points on this clonotype: A much larger clonotype is one base distant, so this may be a read error. This chain uses TRBV9 with TRBJ1-2, with D perhaps TRBD1 (5 bases). The CDR3 is made up of 16 amino acids. CDR1 and CDR2 (germline): SGDLS, YYNGEE. The CDR3 DNA follows: TGTGCCAGCAGCGTAGATCGTACAGGAGTCTACTATGGCTACGCCTTC. Translated: CASSVDRTGVYYGYAF.

To note about this clonotype: The junction does not match germline at one end; this may be a read error. The chain has TRBV2 and TRBJ2-7; D may be TRBD1 (6 bases). CDR1 and CDR2 from the germline V gene are SNHLY and FYNNEI. CDR3 size: 14 residues. In DNA, the CDR3 is TGTGCCAGCAGTATAAGGACAGCCTCCTACGAGCAGTGCTTC. It codes for CASSIRTASYEQCF.

This clonotype occurred many times. The chain employs TRBV12-3 or TRBV12-4 and TRBJ2-3; D is ambiguous. V was pared by 0 bases and J by 2 bases, with 6 bases between. The CDR3 extends over 14 amino acids. CDR3 loop: CASSLAAFTDTQYF. CDR3 bases: TGTGCCAGCAGTTTAGCGGCCTTCACAGATACGCAGTATTTT.

Of note for this clonotype: A much bigger clone sits one base away, suggesting this may be a read error. The chain has TRBV6-5 and TRBJ2-7; tentatively, D is TRBD2 (6 bases). CDR1 and CDR2 (germline): MNHEY, SVGAGI. The ends were cut back, 11 bases at V and 7 bases at J, with 21 bases in the middle. The CDR3 has 13 residues. CDR3 sequence: CACTARGAWEQYF. CDR3 bases: TGTGCCTGCACCGCACGCGGGGCATGGGAGCAGTACTTC.

V gene TRBV6-2 or TRBV6-3 combines with J gene TRBJ2-2, with D unresolved. Trimming cost V 8 bases and J 3 bases, with 7 bases left between them. There are 12 residues in the CDR3. Germline lookup yields CDR1 MNHEY and CDR2 SVGEGT. In DNA, the CDR3 is TGTGCCAGCCCCGACCACACCGGGGAGCTGTTTTTT. This translates into CASPDHTGELFF.

In its sample, this clonotype was seen many times. This sequence joins TRBV4-1 and TRBJ2-7; D tentatively reads TRBD1 or TRBD2 (5 bases each). CDR1 and CDR2 (germline): MGHRA, YSYEKL. With 0 bases removed from V and 6 bases from J, the gap between germline ends came to 12 bases. The CDR3 totals 14 residues. The CDR3 spells CASSQEGSGTEQYF. The CDR3 coding sequence is TGCGCCAGCAGCCAAGAAGGGTCGGGGACCGAGCAGTACTTC.

In its sample, this clonotype was seen many times. J is TRBJ1-2 and V is TRBV29-1; 7 nucleotides align to TRBD1. This CDR3 is 12 amino acids long. The V gene end was trimmed by 7 bases and the J gene end by 1 base; junction bases not matched to a gene: 3. In germline, CDR1 is SQVTM, CDR2 ANQGSEA. CDR3 region: CSGGQVNYGYTF. The CDR3 nucleotides are TGCAGCGGCGGACAGGTTAACTATGGCTACACCTTC. The full variable domain, completed using reference TRBV29-1 and TRBJ1-2, is SAVISQKPSRDICQRGTSLTIQCQVDSQVTMMFWYRQQPGQSLTLIATANQGSEATYESGFVIDKFPISRPNLTFSTLTVSNMSPEDSSIYLCSGGQVNYGYTFGSGTRLTVV.

Note on this clonotype: Because it lacks the conserved phenylalanine or tryptophan at the end, this CDR3 is likely a read error. The CDR3 DNA reads as TGTGCCTGGAGTTTAGCGGGGGTCTCGGATGAGCAGTTCCTC. Its protein product is CAWSLAGVSDEQFL. The chain combines TRBV30 with TRBJ2-1; 9 bases align to TRBD2. Germline values: CDR1 GTSNPN, CDR2 SVGIG (reference sequence). This CDR3 is built from 14 residues. V dropped 2 bases and J dropped 8; count of bases not matched to a gene: 7.

This clonotype was recorded at least ten times. The chain uses TRBV20-1 and TRBJ1-3; D remains unclear. CDR3 length equals 15 residues. The germline V gene has CDR1 DFQATT and CDR2 SNEGSKA (reference sequence). The V and J ends lost 1 base and 0 bases respectively, with 10 bases between them. The CDR3 loop is CSARVDLISGNTIYF. CDR3 coding DNA: TGCAGTGCTAGAGTGGATTTGATCTCTGGAAACACCATATATTTT.

About this clonotype: Given a much more abundant clone one base away, this may be a read error. This chain joins TRBV5-6 and TRBJ2-7, with D maybe TRBD1 (6 bases). The CDR3 consists of 18 residues. V lost 0 bases to trimming and J lost 5 bases, with 24 bases between them. The germline gives CDR1 SGHDT, CDR2 YYEEEE. CDR3 amino acids: CASSLDGLRTAISHEQYF. DNA for the CDR3: TGTGCCAGCAGCTTGGACGGCCTCCGGACAGCAATATCCCACGAGCAGTACTTC.

Concerning this clonotype itself: Given a much more abundant clone one base away, this may be a read error. The V gene is TRBV27, the J gene TRBJ2-3; maybe TRBD1 (5 bases). Trimming left V 7 bases short and J 1 base short, with 12 bases between. This CDR3 spans 14 amino acids. Per germline, CDR1 MNHEY and CDR2 SMNVEV (reference sequence). CDR3 nucleotides: TGTGCCAGCATCCGGCAGGGCGGCACAGATACGCAGTATTTT. This gives the protein CASIRQGGTDTQYF.

Details on this clonotype: A much larger clone lies one base from this, so it may be a read error. V is TRBV3-1 and J is TRBJ2-7; TRBD1 is a possible D gene (6 bases). Germline values: CDR1 LGHDT, CDR2 YNNKEL (reference sequence). This CDR3 has 15 residues. CDR3 in amino acids: CTSSQNPGQYYEQYF. The CDR3 nucleotides are TGTACCAGCAGCCAAAACCCGGGACAATACTACGAGCAGTACTTC.

Note on this clonotype: This likely comes from a read error, as the CDR3 has no conserved phenylalanine or tryptophan at its end. The chain recombines TRBV28 with TRBJ2-7; a possible D gene is TRBD2 (5 bases). The CDR3 consists of 13 residues. Trimming took 7 bases from V and 4 from J, leaving 14 bases between them. Per the germline V gene, CDR1 is MDHEN and CDR2 is SYDVKM. The CDR3 spells CASKGSGSYEQYL. The CDR3 nucleotides are TGTGCCAGCAAGGGAAGCGGATCTTACGAGCAGTACCTC.